This T cell receptor (beta chain) derives from a study of shared clonotypes between healthy human individuals. Overall study: The cohort had two women and three men, ages 18 to 49. Study-level results: Researchers sampled only blood; tissue repertoires likely differ.

Regarding this clone: Its specificity is not known.

Per the germline V gene, CDR1 is SGHVS and CDR2 is FQNEAQ. This CDR3 is 15 amino acids long. Trimming removed 5 bases from V and 1 base from J, with 13 bases in between. For each subset, genomic DNA was distributed in equal portions over several immunoSEQ plates. 250 to 300 ng DNA, about 30,000 T cell genomes, went into unsorted PBMC replicate PCRs. Using immunoSEQ multiplex PCR, the repertoire was profiled, and TCRdb retains in-frame clones only, with some absent. The sample shows 400,000 to 600,000 clones, 79% of them seen only once. The TCR comes from a woman aged 40 to 50 in good health. Some clones in this sample may be carry-over from other donors' samples. Sample: PBMCs. The chain couples TRBV7-8 to TRBJ2-3; D assignment may be TRBD1 or TRBD2 (7 bases each). CDR3 sequence reads: CASSPGGARTDTQYF. The CDR3 region has the DNA TGTGCCAGCAGCCCAGGGGGGGCCCGCACAGATACGCAGTATTTT. Complete variable domain (other parts from reference TRBV7-8 and TRBJ2-3): GAGVSQSPRYKVAKRGQDVALRCDPISGHVSLFWYQQALGQGPEFLTYFQNEAQLDKSGLPSDRFFAERPEGSVSTLKIQRTQQEDSAVYLCASSPGGARTDTQYFGPGTRLTVL.